The present T cell receptor (beta chain) was sequenced within a study of shared clonotypes between healthy human individuals. The naive CD8 population came from CD45RO-negative cells selected for CCR7, without terminally differentiated effector memory CD45RA+ cells. Germline assignment: CDR1 LNHDA and CDR2 SQIVND (reference sequence). The length of the CDR3 is 16 residues. V lost 3 bases and J lost 2, with 14 bases in between. Some clones are missing from TCRdb's copy, which holds only in-frame ones; the method was immunoSEQ multiplex PCR. The sample gives 660,000 or so clones, about 95% of which show up once; about 0.12% is in the top ten.

The origin of this receptor is a woman in her twenties or thirties in good health. The rearrangement uses TRBV19 and TRBJ1-5, with no clear D. Sequences were obtained from naive CD8+ T cells sorted from blood. The CDR3 nucleotides read TGTGCCAGTAGTATCGAGGCCAGCCTAGGCAATCAGCCCCAGCATTTT. Protein sequence: CASSIEASLGNQPQHF.